This passage covers 15 T cell receptor beta chains from one sample sequenced in a study of lung T cells in sarcoidosis with Löfgren's syndrome. TCRdb re-called the reads through MiXCR, storing one row per CDR3 protein. The sample holds thousands of distinct CDR3 sequences; more than 20% are singletons and the top ten take under 30%. Sequencing was carried out using CD4+ T cells from bronchoalveolar lavage fluid. These receptors were taken from a human donor with sarcoidosis (Löfgren's syndrome or another form), or a control subject (not recorded which).

By its share, this clonotype is medium-sized (0.01 to 0.1%). The chain combines TRBV4-2 with TRBJ2-5; D not resolved. Looked up from germline, CDR1 is LGHNA and CDR2 is YNFKEQ. Trimming pared 5 bases from V and 5 bases from J, leaving 15 bases between. The CDR3 loop spans 14 amino acids. The CDR3 DNA follows: TGTGCCAGCAGCACCCTTACGGGTACGGAGACCCAGTACTTC. Protein product: CASSTLTGTETQYF.

The genes are TRBV29-1 and TRBJ1-1, with D hard to call. The CDR3 contains 12 residues. Germline assignment: CDR1 SQVTM and CDR2 ANQGSEA. The V end was cut by 3 bases, the J end by 8 bases, with 13 bases between. CDR3 amino acids: CSVELDRGEAFF. In DNA, the CDR3 is TGCAGCGTTGAGCTCGACCGGGGAGAAGCTTTCTTT. Full variable domain (outside the CDR3, taken from reference TRBV29-1 and TRBJ1-1): SAVISQKPSRDICQRGTSLTIQCQVDSQVTMMFWYRQQPGQSLTLIATANQGSEATYESGFVIDKFPISRPNLTFSTLTVSNMSPEDSSIYLCSVELDRGEAFFGQGTRLTVV.

Points on this clonotype: A much larger clone lies one base from this, so it may be a read error. The chain couples TRBV19 to TRBJ2-2; tentatively, D is TRBD2 (6 bases). Germline V gene lookup returns CDR1 LNHDA and CDR2 SQIVND (reference sequence). The CDR3 covers 17 residues. CDR3 nucleotide sequence: TGTGCCGGTAGTATTGCCTGGGGGGTCGCGAACACCGGGGAGCTGTTTTTT. Its protein is CAGSIAWGVANTGELFF.

This clonotype was found many times. V gene TRBV20-1 combines with J gene TRBJ1-2, with D unresolved. The CDR3 loop spans 12 amino acids. The germline V and J ends were trimmed by 6 bases and 8 bases, with 16 bases remaining between them. From germline, CDR1 is DFQATT and CDR2 SNEGSKA (reference sequence). The CDR3 nucleotides read TGCAGTGCGTCGGACGCTCAGGAGGGCTACACCTTC. Protein sequence: CSASDAQEGYTF.

This clonotype has ten or more counts. The chain uses TRBV7-9 and TRBJ1-1, with unresolved D. Germline V gene data show CDR1 as SEHNR and CDR2 as FQNEAQ (reference sequence). The CDR3 has 13 amino acids. The germline V and J ends were trimmed by 2 bases and 8 bases, with 12 bases remaining between them. The CDR3 DNA is TGTGCCAGCAGCTTACGGGAGGCGGTGGAAGCTTTCTTT. It encodes CASSLREAVEAFF.

The CDR3 DNA is TGTGCCAGCAGTTTAGTTTCGGGGTTCGGGCAAGAGACCCAGTACTTC. It yields the protein CASSLVSGFGQETQYF. V and J are TRBV12-3 or TRBV12-4 and TRBJ2-5, with D tentatively TRBD2 (5 bases). The length of the CDR3 is 16 residues. V was trimmed by 1 base and J by 2 bases, leaving 14 bases between them.

J is TRBJ2-7 and V is TRBV5-1; maybe TRBD1 (6 bases). The V gene's germline CDR1 is SGHRS and CDR2 YFSETQ. Trimming pared 0 bases from V and 6 bases from J, leaving 13 bases between. CDR3 length: 14 residues. The CDR3: CASSLGQVVGEQYF. The CDR3, as DNA: TGCGCCAGCAGCTTGGGACAGGTAGTGGGCGAGCAGTACTTC.

There are many counts of this clonotype. The chain combines TRBV5-1 with TRBJ2-3, with D possibly called TRBD1 or TRBD2 (6 bases each). The V gene lost 2 bases and the J gene lost 4 bases, with 14 bases spanning the gap. Germline values: CDR1 SGHRS, CDR2 YFSETQ. The CDR3 extends over 15 amino acids. The CDR3 reads CASSLSGGVADTQYF. Written as DNA, the CDR3 is TGCGCCAGCAGCTTATCCGGGGGCGTCGCAGATACGCAGTATTTT.

Only a few counts were recorded for this clonotype. The chain has TRBV29-1 and TRBJ2-1; 11 bases line up with TRBD2. Germline V lookup: CDR1 SQVTM, CDR2 ANQGSEA. V shed 6 bases and J 7 bases; nucleotides not matched to a gene: 5. This CDR3 is 13 amino acids long. The CDR3, as DNA: TGCAGCGTGACAAGGACTAGCGGGAATGAGCAGTTCTTC. The encoded protein is CSVTRTSGNEQFF.

This clonotype was picked up many times. The rearrangement links TRBV7-9 to TRBJ2-3; D may be TRBD2 (6 bases). Trimming pared 1 base from V and 0 bases from J, leaving 14 bases between. In germline, CDR1 is SEHNR, CDR2 FQNEAQ (reference sequence). The CDR3 covers 17 residues. CDR3 sequence (DNA): TGTGCCAGCAGCTTAGGGAGGGACGGTGGTAGCACAGATACGCAGTATTTT. Its protein product is CASSLGRDGGSTDTQYF.

The chain carries TRBV14 and TRBJ1-2, with 8 bases fitting TRBD1. Germline assignment: CDR1 SGHDN and CDR2 FVKESK. CDR3 size: 15 residues. The V gene end was trimmed by 0 bases and the J gene end by 8 bases; junction bases not matched to a gene: 8. The CDR3 loop reads CASSQEEQGAKGYTF. Here the CDR3 DNA reads TGTGCCAGCAGCCAAGAGGAGCAGGGGGCAAAGGGCTACACCTTC.

This clonotype was recorded at least ten times. This chain uses TRBV5-1 with TRBJ2-7; D not resolved. Germline V gene data show CDR1 as SGHRS and CDR2 as YFSETQ. Between the trimmed V and J ends, which lost 4 bases and 2 bases, there was a span of 13 bases. The CDR3 consists of 14 residues. This chain's CDR3 is CASSPDQATYEQYF. CDR3 coding DNA: TGCGCCAGCAGCCCTGACCAGGCTACCTACGAGCAGTACTTC.

To note about this clonotype: Since a much larger clone is just one base distant, this may be a read error. The V and J genes are TRBV2 and TRBJ1-1; no clear D gene. Germline V lookup: CDR1 SNHLY, CDR2 FYNNEI. This CDR3 spans 14 amino acids. Written as DNA, the CDR3 is TGTGCCAGCAGTGAACGGCAGCTCCCAACTGAAGCTTTATTT. Amino acid sequence: CASSERQLPTEALF. Drawing the rest from reference TRBV2 and TRBJ1-1, the complete variable domain is EPEVTQTPSHQVTQMGQEVILRCVPISNHLYFYWYRQILGQKVEFLVSFYNNEISEKSEIFDDQFSVERPDGSNFTLKIRSTKLEDSAMYFCASSERQLPTEALFGQGTRLTVV.

Ten or more counts support this clonotype. The chain uses TRBV6-2 or TRBV6-3 and TRBJ2-5, with D perhaps TRBD1 or TRBD2 (5 bases each). This CDR3 spans 14 amino acids. V was pared by 5 bases and J by 7 bases, with 17 bases between. Germline CDR1 reads MNHEY; CDR2 reads SVGEGT. CDR3 DNA sequence: TGTGCCAGCAGTCCCCAAACCCGGGGCGGGACCCAGTACTTC. This translates into CASSPQTRGGTQYF.

This sequence joins TRBV7-9 and TRBJ1-3; weak D call: TRBD1 (5 bases). V lost 2 bases and J lost 4, with 12 bases in between. Germline CDR1 and CDR2: SEHNR and FQNEAQ (reference sequence). The CDR3 sequence is 15 residues long. CDR3 sequence: CASSLLQGPGNTIYF. Written as DNA, the CDR3 is TGTGCCAGCAGCTTACTTCAGGGTCCCGGAAACACCATATATTTT.